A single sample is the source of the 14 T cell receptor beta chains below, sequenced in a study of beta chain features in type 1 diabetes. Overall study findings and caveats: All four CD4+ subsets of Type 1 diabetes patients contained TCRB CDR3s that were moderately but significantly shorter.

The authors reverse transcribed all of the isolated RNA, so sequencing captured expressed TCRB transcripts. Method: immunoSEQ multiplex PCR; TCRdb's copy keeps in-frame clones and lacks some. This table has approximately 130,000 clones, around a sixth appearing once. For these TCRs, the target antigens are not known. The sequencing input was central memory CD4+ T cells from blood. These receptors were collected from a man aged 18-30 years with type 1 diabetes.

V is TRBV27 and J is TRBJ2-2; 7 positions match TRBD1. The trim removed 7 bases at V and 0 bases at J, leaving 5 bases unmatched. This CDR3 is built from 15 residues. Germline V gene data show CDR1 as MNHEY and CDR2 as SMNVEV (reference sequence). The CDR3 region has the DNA TGTGCCAGCAAGGTCCAGGGGGCGAACACCGGGGAGCTGTTTTTT. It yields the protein CASKVQGANTGELFF.

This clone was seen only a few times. This chain's CDR3 is CATSNRGGEEYF. The CDR3 nucleotides read TGTGCCACCAGCAACCGCGGGGGGGAAGAGTATTTT. The chain carries TRBV15 and TRBJ2-3, with 9 bases lining up with TRBD2. Germline V lookup: CDR1 LNHNV, CDR2 YYDKDF (reference sequence). The ends lost 4 bases at V and 13 bases at J; junction bases unmatched: 6. The length of the CDR3 is 12 residues.

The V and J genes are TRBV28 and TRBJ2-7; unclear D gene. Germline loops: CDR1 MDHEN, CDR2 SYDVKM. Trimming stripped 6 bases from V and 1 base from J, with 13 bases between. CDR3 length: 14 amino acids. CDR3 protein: CASSPLRGSYEQYF. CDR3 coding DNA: TGTGCCAGCAGCCCCCTTCGTGGTTCCTACGAGCAGTACTTC.

This CDR3 is CASSLGGGYNEQFF. DNA for the CDR3: TGTGCCAGCAGCTTAGGCGGGGGTTACAATGAGCAGTTCTTC. The gene calls are TRBV7-9 and TRBJ2-1; TRBD2 aligns across 7 bases. V shed 1 base, J shed 4 bases, and the junction held 1 base outside the gene matches. CDR1 is SEHNR and CDR2 is FQNEAQ in the germline V gene (reference sequence). The CDR3 has 14 residues.

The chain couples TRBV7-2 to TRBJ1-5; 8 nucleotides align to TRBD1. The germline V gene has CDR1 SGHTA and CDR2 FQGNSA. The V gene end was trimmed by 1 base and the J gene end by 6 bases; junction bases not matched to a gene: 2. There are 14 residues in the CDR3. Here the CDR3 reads CASSLGTGSQPQHF. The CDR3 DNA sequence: TGTGCCAGCAGCTTAGGGACAGGGAGTCAGCCCCAGCATTTT.

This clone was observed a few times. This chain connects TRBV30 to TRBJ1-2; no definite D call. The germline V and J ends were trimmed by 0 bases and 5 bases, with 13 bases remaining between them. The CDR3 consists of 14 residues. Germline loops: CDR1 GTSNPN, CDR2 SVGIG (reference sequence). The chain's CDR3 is CAWSVPVWDYGYTF. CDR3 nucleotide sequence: TGTGCCTGGAGTGTACCGGTCTGGGATTATGGCTACACCTTC. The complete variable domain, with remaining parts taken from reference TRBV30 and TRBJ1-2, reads SQTIHQWPATLVQPVGSPLSLECTVEGTSNPNLYWYRQAAGRGLQLLFYSVGIGQISSEVPQNLSASRPQDRQFILSSKKLLLSDSGFYLCAWSVPVWDYGYTFGSGTRLTVV.

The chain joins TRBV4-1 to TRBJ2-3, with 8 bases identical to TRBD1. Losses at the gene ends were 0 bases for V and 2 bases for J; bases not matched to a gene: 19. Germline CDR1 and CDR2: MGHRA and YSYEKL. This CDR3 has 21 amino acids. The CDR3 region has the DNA TGCGCCAGCAGCCAAGAAAGGACAGGGTCCTACGGATCCTCCAACACAGATACGCAGTATTTT. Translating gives CASSQERTGSYGSSNTDTQYF.

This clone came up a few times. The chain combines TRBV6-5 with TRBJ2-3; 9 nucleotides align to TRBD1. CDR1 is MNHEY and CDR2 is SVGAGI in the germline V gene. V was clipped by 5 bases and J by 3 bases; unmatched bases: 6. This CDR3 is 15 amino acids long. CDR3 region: CASSPTGTGTDTQYF. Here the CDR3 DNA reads TGTGCCAGCAGTCCTACCGGGACAGGGACAGATACGCAGTATTTT.

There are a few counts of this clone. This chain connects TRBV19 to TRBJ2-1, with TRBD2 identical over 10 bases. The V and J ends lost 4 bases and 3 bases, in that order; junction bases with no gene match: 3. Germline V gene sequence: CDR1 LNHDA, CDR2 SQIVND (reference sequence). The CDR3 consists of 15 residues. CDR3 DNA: TGTGCCAGTAGTAAGGGACTAGCGAACTACAATGAGCAGTTCTTC. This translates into CASSKGLANYNEQFF. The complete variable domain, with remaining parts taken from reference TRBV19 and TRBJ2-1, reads DGGITQSPKYLFRKEGQNVTLSCEQNLNHDAMYWYRQDPGQGLRLIYYSQIVNDFQKGDIAEGYSVSREKKESFPLTVTSAQKNPTAFYLCASSKGLANYNEQFFGPGTRLTVL.

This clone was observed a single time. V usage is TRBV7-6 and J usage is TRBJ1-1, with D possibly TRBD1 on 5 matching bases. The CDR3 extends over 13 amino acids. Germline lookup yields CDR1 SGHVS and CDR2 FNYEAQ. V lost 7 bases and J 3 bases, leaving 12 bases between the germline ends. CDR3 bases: TGTGCCAGCACCCAATGGGGGGACACTGAAGCTTTCTTT. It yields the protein CASTQWGDTEAFF.

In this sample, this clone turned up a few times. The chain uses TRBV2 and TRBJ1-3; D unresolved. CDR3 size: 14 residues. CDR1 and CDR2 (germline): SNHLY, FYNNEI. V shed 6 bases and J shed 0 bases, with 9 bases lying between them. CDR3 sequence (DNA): TGTGCCAGCAGAAGCATGAACTCTGGAAACACCATATATTTT. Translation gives CASRSMNSGNTIYF.

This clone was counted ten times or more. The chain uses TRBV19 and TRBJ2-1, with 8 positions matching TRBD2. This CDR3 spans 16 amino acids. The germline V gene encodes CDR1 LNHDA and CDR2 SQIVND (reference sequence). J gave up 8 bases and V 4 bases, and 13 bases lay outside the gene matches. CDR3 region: CASSTRGGRVSDEQFF. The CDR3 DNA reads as TGTGCCAGTAGTACCCGGGGGGGCCGGGTGTCCGATGAGCAGTTCTTC.

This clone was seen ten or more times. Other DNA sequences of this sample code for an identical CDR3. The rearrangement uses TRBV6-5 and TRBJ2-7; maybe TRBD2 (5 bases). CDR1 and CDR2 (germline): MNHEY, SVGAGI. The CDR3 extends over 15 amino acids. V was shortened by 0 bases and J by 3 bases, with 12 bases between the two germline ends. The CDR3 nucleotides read TGTGCCAGCAGTTACTCCGCGCTAGGGAGCTACGAGCAGTACTTC. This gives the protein CASSYSALGSYEQYF.

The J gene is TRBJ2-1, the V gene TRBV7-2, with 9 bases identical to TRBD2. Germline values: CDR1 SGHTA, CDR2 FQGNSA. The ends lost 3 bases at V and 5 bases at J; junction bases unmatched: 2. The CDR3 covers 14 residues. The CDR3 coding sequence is TGTGCCAGCAGCTTCCAGCGGGGGGACAATGAGCAGTTCTTC. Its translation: CASSFQRGDNEQFF.